This T cell receptor (beta chain) is drawn from a study of blood T cell repertoires in COVID-19. Study as a whole: There were acute and convalescent COVID-19 samples, and they came from the United States, Italy and Spain.

The authors' processing: Reference gene primer amplification yielded estimated nucleated cell counts. Sequencing was performed with immunoSEQ multiplex PCR; in TCRdb, only in-frame clones are kept and a portion is missing. Clonal size and the V and J genes are those of that table, whereas D and trimming came from the DNA. There are 180,000 or so clones in the sample; around 84% occur only once, and about 5% lies in the top ten. What was sequenced was peripheral blood. The source of this sequence is an elderly woman with acute or convalescent COVID-19.

This chain's CDR3 is CASSQGQSLAGGSYNEQFF. The CDR3 coding sequence is TGCGCCAGCAGCCAAGGACAGAGCCTAGCGGGAGGCTCCTACAATGAGCAGTTCTTC. This chain uses TRBV5-1 with TRBJ2-1, with 11 nucleotides matching TRBD2. The V segment lost 4 bases and the J segment 0 bases; nucleotides outside the gene matches: 12. The germline V gene has CDR1 SGHRS and CDR2 YFSETQ. CDR3 size: 19 residues.